The clone carrying this T cell receptor (beta chain) turned up a few times. With a J-beta primer mix and a sample-barcoded 5' primer, a second PCR ran about 7 to 12 cycles. A 12-random-nucleotide template-switch adaptor tagged each cDNA molecule. TCRdb redid the calling of the 5' RACE reads with MiXCR, one entry per CDR3 protein. The sample consists of about 1.6 million distinct CDR3 sequences, about 35% of them appearing once. The data derive from a study of blood T cells in healthy people across ages. V shed 2 bases and J shed 3 bases, with 5 bases lying between them. This CDR3 is 13 amino acids long. Germline CDR1 reads MNHEY; CDR2 reads SVGEGT.

The sample was blood. The chain employs TRBV6-2 or TRBV6-3 and TRBJ2-1; no reliable D call. This TCR came from a woman aged 25 to 39 in good health. The CDR3 region is CASSYMDYNEQFF. CDR3 nucleotide sequence: TGTGCCAGCAGTTACATGGACTACAATGAGCAGTTCTTC.